This section outlines one TCR beta chain sequence together with its context. The data were obtained in a study of OX40 agonist ivuxolimab in advanced cancers. The overall study: Ivuxolimab was delivered to patients intravenously every 2 weeks at doses spanning 0.01 to 10 mg/kg.

V gave up 6 bases and J gave up 0 bases, with 11 bases separating them. The germline V gene has CDR1 SNHLY and CDR2 FYNNEI. This CDR3 spans 15 amino acids. The method was immunoSEQ multiplex PCR; TCRdb's version includes in-frame clones alone and lacks a portion of them. The table includes 55,000 to 80,000 clones, about nine tenths detected once. The sequence derives from an adult with an advanced solid tumor such as melanoma, head and neck, liver or kidney cancer. Material: CD4+ or CD8+ T cells sorted from blood, obtained in a trial of the OX40 agonist ivuxolimab. The V gene is TRBV2, the J gene TRBJ2-2, with D perhaps being TRBD1 or TRBD2 (6 bases each). This CDR3 is CASRKGGANTGELFF. Here the CDR3 DNA reads TGTGCCAGCAGAAAGGGGGGCGCGAACACCGGGGAGCTGTTTTTT.